This entry lists 15 T cell receptor beta chains sequenced from one sample in a study of blood T cell repertoires in COVID-19. Some clones are missing from TCRdb's copy, which holds only in-frame ones; the method was immunoSEQ multiplex PCR. Altogether around 50,000 clones are present, roughly 80% being singletons, with the ten largest covering approximately 5%. The sequencing input was peripheral blood. The receptors come from a human donor in a cohort sampled during active COVID-19.

The chain recombines TRBV18 with TRBJ1-1, with TRBD1 identical over 7 bases. V was pared by 6 bases and J by 1 base, with 2 bases of the junction left unmatched. Germline loops: CDR1 KGHSH, CDR2 LQKENI. The CDR3 runs 13 residues. CDR3 protein: CASSTGRNTEAFF. In DNA, the CDR3 is TGTGCCAGCTCGACAGGGCGGAACACTGAAGCTTTCTTT.

The chain carries TRBV6-2 or TRBV6-3 and TRBJ1-5; 7 bases are a match to TRBD1. The CDR3 is made up of 15 amino acids. The V gene's germline CDR1 is MNHEY and CDR2 SVGEGT. V trimming: 6 bases; J trimming: 5 bases; junction bases outside the gene matches: 10. Written as DNA, the CDR3 is TGTGCCAGCAGCAAAACTTTAACAGGGGATCAGCCCCAGCATTTT. Translating gives CASSKTLTGDQPQHF.

This clone was counted a few times. The chain links TRBV3-1 (or the pseudogene TRBV3-2) to TRBJ1-5, with 7 bases fitting TRBD1. CDR1 LGHDT and CDR2 YNNKEL come from the germline V gene (reference sequence). This CDR3 is 14 amino acids long. Trimming at V came to 5 bases and at J to 2 bases, leaving 3 bases not matched to a gene. The CDR3 region is CASSNTGGNQPQHF. Here the CDR3 DNA reads TGTGCCAGCAGCAACACAGGGGGCAATCAGCCCCAGCATTTT.

J is TRBJ1-2 and V is TRBV5-6, with 11 bases fitting TRBD1. V was clipped by 0 bases and J by 3 bases; unmatched bases: 7. Germline CDR1 and CDR2: SGHDT and YYEEEE. The length of the CDR3 is 17 residues. The CDR3 DNA is TGTGCCAGCAGCTTGGCCGTGAGGACAGGGGGCGACTATGGCTACACCTTC. Translated: CASSLAVRTGGDYGYTF.

The J gene is TRBJ1-2, the V gene TRBV29-1, with 9 bases matching TRBD1. V lost 6 bases and J lost 7; bases outside the gene matches: 15. The CDR3 extends over 15 amino acids. Germline-derived CDR1 and CDR2 are SQVTM and ANQGSEA. As DNA, the CDR3 is TGCAGCGTCCTGCCGGGACAGGGTTTCCTTGGTGGCTACACCTTC. It encodes CSVLPGQGFLGGYTF.

V and J are TRBV6-5 and TRBJ2-1, with D maybe TRBD1 (5 bases). The CDR3 is 13 residues long. The V end lost 6 bases, the J end lost 5 bases, and 11 bases lay between the germline ends. The germline V gene has CDR1 MNHEY and CDR2 SVGAGI. The CDR3 spells CASSRVRNNEQFF. Here the CDR3 DNA reads TGTGCCAGCAGCAGGGTACGGAACAATGAGCAGTTCTTC.

V gene TRBV27 combines with J gene TRBJ1-2; TRBD1 matches at 7 bases. CDR3 length: 14 amino acids. The J segment lost 7 bases and the V segment lost 5 bases, leaving 10 bases of the junction unmatched. CDR1 MNHEY and CDR2 SMNVEV come from the germline V gene (reference sequence). The CDR3 is CASSQGGWGLGYTF. In DNA form, the CDR3 reads TGTGCCAGCAGTCAGGGGGGTTGGGGTCTTGGCTACACCTTC.

There are a few counts of this clone. V gene TRBV9 combines with J gene TRBJ2-3; 13 positions agree with TRBD2. Germline trimming cut 2 bases from V and 2 bases from J; bases unmatched to any gene: 14. Germline V gives CDR1 SGDLS, CDR2 YYNGEE. The CDR3 is 20 residues long. The CDR3 sequence: CASSVKGRLAGGSNTDTQYF. In DNA form, the CDR3 reads TGTGCCAGCAGCGTCAAGGGGAGACTAGCGGGGGGCAGTAACACAGATACGCAGTATTTT.

With regard to this clone: The sample carries other DNA sequences with the same CDR3. The CDR3 reads CASSLDRGNTEAFF. The DNA for the CDR3 is TGCGCCAGCAGCTTGGACAGGGGGAACACTGAAGCTTTCTTT. The gene calls are TRBV5-1 and TRBJ1-1, with 7 positions matching TRBD1. V lost 0 bases to trimming and J lost 1 base; unmatched junction nucleotides: 0. Per the germline V gene, CDR1 is SGHRS and CDR2 is YFSETQ. The CDR3 sequence is 14 residues long.

This chain connects TRBV9 to TRBJ1-1; maybe TRBD1 (6 bases). Germline assignment: CDR1 SGDLS and CDR2 YYNGEE. V lost 3 bases and J lost 1, with 16 bases in between. This CDR3 is built from 16 residues. This chain's CDR3 is CASSAVGGGGNTEAFF. As DNA, the CDR3 is TGTGCCAGCAGCGCCGTCGGGGGCGGGGGGAACACTGAAGCTTTCTTT. The full variable domain, its missing parts supplied by reference TRBV9 and TRBJ1-1, is DSGVTQTPKHLITATGQRVTLRCSPRSGDLSVYWYQQSLDQGLQFLIQYYNGEERAKGNILERFSAQQFPDLHSELNLSSLELGDSALYFCASSAVGGGGNTEAFFGQGTRLTVV.

The chain uses TRBV7-3 and TRBJ2-5; TRBD2 aligns across 9 bases. After removal of 5 bases from V and 5 bases from J, the junction contained 12 bases not matched to a gene. The CDR3 loop spans 16 amino acids. Germline values: CDR1 SGHTA, CDR2 FQGTGA. The CDR3 reads CASSPTGRGGQETQYF. DNA for the CDR3: TGTGCCAGCAGCCCAACAGGGCGGGGGGGCCAGGAGACCCAGTACTTC.

The chain has TRBV5-1 and TRBJ1-6, with D perhaps TRBD1 (6 bases). CDR1 is SGHRS, CDR2 YFSETQ, per germline. Trimming left V 0 bases short and J 5 bases short, with 9 bases between. The CDR3 consists of 15 residues. CDR3 DNA sequence: TGCGCCAGCAGCTTGGATACAGGGAATAATTCACCCCTCCACTTT. It codes for CASSLDTGNNSPLHF. Drawing the rest from reference TRBV5-1 and TRBJ1-6, the complete variable domain is KAGVTQTPRYLIKTRGQQVTLSCSPISGHRSVSWYQQTPGQGLQFLFEYFSETQRNKGNFPGRFSGRQFSNSRSEMNVSTLELGDSALYLCASSLDTGNNSPLHFGNGTRLTVT.

The chain recombines TRBV18 with TRBJ2-7; TRBD1 matches at 9 bases. This CDR3 has 14 residues. J was trimmed by 1 base and V by 3 bases; bases with no gene match: 1. Germline CDR1 is KGHSH and CDR2 is LQKENI. The CDR3 here is CASSPDRGSYEQYF. The CDR3 region has the DNA TGTGCCAGCTCACCGGACAGGGGATCCTACGAGCAGTACTTC.

The rearrangement joins TRBV5-5 to TRBJ1-3, with TRBD1 identical over 8 bases. V lost 4 bases to trimming and J lost 0 bases; unmatched junction nucleotides: 6. CDR1 and CDR2 from the germline V gene are SGHKS and YYEKEE (reference sequence). The CDR3 is 16 residues long. The CDR3 DNA follows: TGTGCCAGCAGCCCCTGGACAGGGAGCTCTGGAAACACCATATATTTT. Amino acid sequence: CASSPWTGSSGNTIYF.

The chain is built from TRBV28 and TRBJ1-3; D is possibly TRBD1 (5 bases). The germline V and J ends were trimmed by 6 bases and 0 bases, with 9 bases remaining between them. The CDR3 has 14 amino acids. Germline CDR1 and CDR2: MDHEN and SYDVKM. The CDR3 sequence: CASSGGISGNTIYF. The DNA of the CDR3 is TGTGCCAGCAGCGGGGGGATCTCTGGAAACACCATATATTTT.